Listed below are T cell receptor beta chains from one sample, sequenced in a study of blood T cell repertoires in COVID-19. Profiled with immunoSEQ multiplex PCR; TCRdb holds only in-frame clones, not every one. The sample holds roughly 190,000 clones; around nine tenths are singletons and the top ten take roughly 0.77%. The sample taken for sequencing was PBMCs or T cells enriched from blood (not recorded which). The receptors come from a woman aged 18-30 years who had recovered from COVID-19. Both conserved end residues are part of each CDR3. The order of the fields is V gene, D gene, J gene, clone size, CDR3 DNA, CDR3 protein. D genes are given only for firm matches. Clone size, where shown, is once, few, many, or a class for clones that have expanded.

V gene: TRBV6-4
D gene: TRBD2
J gene: TRBJ2-3
clone size: -
CDR3 DNA: TGTGCCAGCAGCGCACTAGCGGGAGTTCTAGATACGCAGTATTTT
CDR3 protein: CASSALAGVLDTQYF

V gene: TRBV3-1/TRBV3-2
D gene: -
J gene: TRBJ2-7
clone size: -
CDR3 DNA: TGTGCCAGCAGCCGGCCGGGACTTATACCCTACGAGCAGTACTTC
CDR3 protein: CASSRPGLIPYEQYF

V gene: TRBV7-6
D gene: TRBD2
J gene: TRBJ2-5
clone size: -
CDR3 DNA: TGTGCCAGCAGCTTCATATCGTCTAGCGGTTTCCAAGAGACCCAGTACTTC
CDR3 protein: CASSFISSSGFQETQYF

V gene: TRBV29-1
D gene: TRBD1
J gene: TRBJ1-1
clone size: -
CDR3 DNA: TGCAGCGTTGAAGGACGAGGGACAGGGGGTCGTCGTGAAGCTTTCTTT
CDR3 protein: CSVEGRGTGGRREAFF

V gene: TRBV12-5
D gene: -
J gene: TRBJ2-2
clone size: -
CDR3 DNA: TGTGCTAGTGGTTTGGGGACAACCATGCGAAACACCGGGGAGCTGTTTTTT
CDR3 protein: CASGLGTTMRNTGELFF

V gene: TRBV6-2/TRBV6-3
D gene: TRBD2
J gene: TRBJ2-5
clone size: -
CDR3 DNA: TGTGCCAGCAGTAAAAAGCGGGAGAGACTCCAAGAGACCCAGTACTTC
CDR3 protein: CASSKKRERLQETQYF

V gene: TRBV11-2
D gene: -
J gene: TRBJ2-7
clone size: -
CDR3 DNA: TGTGCCAGCAGCCTCCGGGTTCCTCAGGGGGAGCAGTACTTC
CDR3 protein: CASSLRVPQGEQYF

V gene: TRBV7-8
D gene: -
J gene: TRBJ2-3
clone size: -
CDR3 DNA: TGTGCCAGCAGCATACAAGCAGGCACCTTCTCCACAGATACGCAGTATTTT
CDR3 protein: CASSIQAGTFSTDTQYF

V gene: TRBV27
D gene: -
J gene: TRBJ2-5
clone size: -
CDR3 DNA: TGTGCCAGCAGTTTTAGTGTCCAAGAGACCCAGTACTTC
CDR3 protein: CASSFSVQETQYF

V gene: TRBV5-1
D gene: TRBD2
J gene: TRBJ2-3
clone size: once
CDR3 DNA: TGCGCCAGCAGCTCCATAGCGGGAGGGGAGGGAGATACGCAGTATTTT
CDR3 protein: CASSSIAGGEGDTQYF

V gene: TRBV6-5
D gene: TRBD1
J gene: TRBJ1-3
clone size: -
CDR3 DNA: TGTGCCAGCAGTTACACGACAGGGGGAGGAAACACCATATATTTT
CDR3 protein: CASSYTTGGGNTIYF

V gene: TRBV9
D gene: -
J gene: TRBJ1-3
clone size: -
CDR3 DNA: TGTGCCAGCAGCGTAGGCGGGGGGCTCGCTGGAAACACCATATATTTT
CDR3 protein: CASSVGGGLAGNTIYF

V gene: TRBV6-5
D gene: -
J gene: TRBJ1-3
clone size: -
CDR3 DNA: TGTGCCAGCAGTTACCAGAACACCATATATTTT
CDR3 protein: CASSYQNTIYF

V gene: TRBV29-1
D gene: -
J gene: TRBJ1-4
clone size: -
CDR3 DNA: TGCAGCGTTGAAACCCGTGAGGGTGAAAAACTGTTTTTT
CDR3 protein: CSVETREGEKLFF

V gene: TRBV7-2
D gene: TRBD1
J gene: TRBJ1-5
clone size: -
CDR3 DNA: TGTGCCAGCAGCTACAGGGGAAATCAGCCCCAGCATTTT
CDR3 protein: CASSYRGNQPQHF

V gene: TRBV6-5
D gene: TRBD1
J gene: TRBJ1-1
clone size: -
CDR3 DNA: TGTGCCAGCAGCCGAACAGGGGGAGGCACTGAAGCTTTCTTT
CDR3 protein: CASSRTGGGTEAFF

V gene: TRBV15
D gene: TRBD2
J gene: TRBJ2-6
clone size: few
CDR3 DNA: TGTGCCACCAGCAGAGCCGGTCTAGCGGACGTCCTGACTTTC
CDR3 protein: CATSRAGLADVLTF

V gene: TRBV28
D gene: -
J gene: TRBJ2-4
clone size: -
CDR3 DNA: TGTGCCAGCACCCCCAGGAGGGAATGGGCCAAAAACATTCAGTACTTC
CDR3 protein: CASTPRREWAKNIQYF

V gene: TRBV5-1
D gene: -
J gene: TRBJ2-3
clone size: -
CDR3 DNA: TGCGCCAGCAGCTTATTCGGAGGGGCCTCTAGCACAGATACGCAGTATTTT
CDR3 protein: CASSLFGGASSTDTQYF

V gene: TRBV28
D gene: TRBD1
J gene: TRBJ1-1
clone size: -
CDR3 DNA: TGTGCCAGCAGTTTGCCCCGGGGACAGGGGCATGTCGAAGCTTTCTTT
CDR3 protein: CASSLPRGQGHVEAFF

V gene: TRBV7-2
D gene: TRBD1
J gene: TRBJ1-3
clone size: -
CDR3 DNA: TGTGCCAGCAGCATCTGGACAGGCTCTGGAAACACCATATATTTT
CDR3 protein: CASSIWTGSGNTIYF

V gene: TRBV28
D gene: TRBD2
J gene: TRBJ2-5
clone size: -
CDR3 DNA: TGTGCCAGCAGTTTTACTAGCGATGCCCAAGAGACCCAGTACTTC
CDR3 protein: CASSFTSDAQETQYF

V gene: TRBV3-1/TRBV3-2
D gene: -
J gene: TRBJ1-5
clone size: -
CDR3 DNA: TGTGCCAGCAGCCACTCCAATCAGCCCCAGCATTTT
CDR3 protein: CASSHSNQPQHF

V gene: TRBV4-1
D gene: TRBD1
J gene: TRBJ1-6
clone size: -
CDR3 DNA: TGCGCCAGCAGCCAACTAGACAGGGGCGTGGATTCACCCCTCCACTTT
CDR3 protein: CASSQLDRGVDSPLHF